This is a list of T cell receptor beta chains from one sample in a study of shared clonotypes between healthy human individuals. Generated by immunoSEQ multiplex PCR, the TCRdb table keeps only in-frame clones and is missing some. The sample yields some 630,000 clones, roughly 70% seen once. Sequenced: memory CD4+ T cells sorted from blood. Receptor source: a woman younger than 45 in good health. Both conserved end residues are part of each CDR3. Fields, in order: clone size, J gene, D gene, V gene, CDR3 protein, CDR3 DNA. A D gene is named only where the DNA matches it firmly. Clone size, where shown, is once, few, many, or a class for clones that have expanded.

abundance: NA
j_gene: TRBJ2-7
d_gene: TRBD2
v_gene: TRBV5-1
CDR3aa: CASRHGGRVEQYF
CDR3nt: TGCGCCAGCCGGCACGGCGGGAGGGTGGAGCAGTACTTC

abundance: NA
j_gene: TRBJ1-5
d_gene: TRBD1
v_gene: TRBV14
CDR3aa: CASSTGTGNQPQHF
CDR3nt: TGTGCCAGCAGCACCGGGACAGGGAATCAGCCCCAGCATTTT

abundance: NA
j_gene: TRBJ2-6
d_gene: TRBD1
v_gene: TRBV5-1
CDR3aa: CASSYYRGAHGANVLTF
CDR3nt: TGCGCCAGCAGCTACTACAGGGGGGCACATGGGGCCAACGTCCTGACTTTC

abundance: NA
j_gene: TRBJ2-3
d_gene: NA
v_gene: TRBV2
CDR3aa: CATRTLDSTDTQYF
CDR3nt: TGTGCCACGAGGACGCTCGATTCCACAGATACGCAGTATTTT

abundance: NA
j_gene: TRBJ1-1
d_gene: NA
v_gene: TRBV6-5
CDR3aa: CASSYSGRTLNTEAFF
CDR3nt: TGTGCCAGCAGTTACTCCGGCAGGACTTTGAACACTGAAGCTTTCTTT

abundance: NA
j_gene: TRBJ2-7
d_gene: TRBD1
v_gene: TRBV6-5
CDR3aa: CASRGTGGLVEQYF
CDR3nt: TGTGCCAGCAGAGGGACAGGGGGGTTGGTCGAGCAGTACTTC

abundance: many
j_gene: TRBJ2-7
d_gene: TRBD1
v_gene: TRBV28
CDR3aa: CASMPDRGYEQYF
CDR3nt: TGTGCCAGCATGCCCGACAGGGGGTACGAGCAGTACTTC

abundance: NA
j_gene: TRBJ1-2
d_gene: NA
v_gene: TRBV6-5
CDR3aa: CASSNWDGRNYGYTF
CDR3nt: TGTGCCAGCAGTAACTGGGACGGGCGTAACTATGGCTACACCTTC

abundance: NA
j_gene: TRBJ2-2
d_gene: TRBD1
v_gene: TRBV28
CDR3aa: CASSPGQTNTGELFF
CDR3nt: TGTGCCAGCAGCCCGGGACAGACGAACACCGGGGAGCTGTTTTTT

abundance: NA
j_gene: TRBJ2-1
d_gene: NA
v_gene: TRBV11-2
CDR3aa: CASSLGVAGREQFF
CDR3nt: TGTGCCAGCAGCTTAGGGGTAGCTGGTAGGGAGCAGTTCTTC

abundance: NA
j_gene: TRBJ2-5
d_gene: NA
v_gene: TRBV6-5
CDR3aa: CASRPWTSFQETQYF
CDR3nt: TGTGCCAGCAGGCCATGGACTTCGTTCCAAGAGACCCAGTACTTC

abundance: NA
j_gene: TRBJ1-1
d_gene: TRBD1
v_gene: TRBV10-3
CDR3aa: CAISGQGRTEAFF
CDR3nt: TGTGCCATCAGTGGACAGGGGAGGACTGAAGCTTTCTTT

abundance: NA
j_gene: TRBJ2-5
d_gene: NA
v_gene: TRBV11-2
CDR3aa: CASSSGLGTSIKETQYF
CDR3nt: TGTGCCAGCAGCTCAGGTCTCGGGACAAGCATAAAAGAGACCCAGTACTTC

abundance: NA
j_gene: TRBJ2-6
d_gene: NA
v_gene: TRBV19
CDR3aa: CASSMGGHSGANVLTF
CDR3nt: TGTGCCAGTAGTATGGGTGGACACTCTGGGGCCAACGTCCTGACTTTC

abundance: NA
j_gene: TRBJ2-4
d_gene: TRBD2
v_gene: TRBV19
CDR3aa: CASRGTTLAKNIQYF
CDR3nt: TGTGCAAGTCGGGGGACTACTCTAGCCAAAAACATTCAGTACTTC

abundance: NA
j_gene: TRBJ2-3
d_gene: NA
v_gene: TRBV28
CDR3aa: CASGFTDTQYF
CDR3nt: TGTGCCAGCGGATTTACAGATACGCAGTATTTT

abundance: NA
j_gene: TRBJ2-1
d_gene: TRBD2
v_gene: TRBV7-2
CDR3aa: CASSFGTSTYNEQFF
CDR3nt: TGTGCCAGCAGCTTCGGGACTAGCACATACAATGAGCAGTTCTTC